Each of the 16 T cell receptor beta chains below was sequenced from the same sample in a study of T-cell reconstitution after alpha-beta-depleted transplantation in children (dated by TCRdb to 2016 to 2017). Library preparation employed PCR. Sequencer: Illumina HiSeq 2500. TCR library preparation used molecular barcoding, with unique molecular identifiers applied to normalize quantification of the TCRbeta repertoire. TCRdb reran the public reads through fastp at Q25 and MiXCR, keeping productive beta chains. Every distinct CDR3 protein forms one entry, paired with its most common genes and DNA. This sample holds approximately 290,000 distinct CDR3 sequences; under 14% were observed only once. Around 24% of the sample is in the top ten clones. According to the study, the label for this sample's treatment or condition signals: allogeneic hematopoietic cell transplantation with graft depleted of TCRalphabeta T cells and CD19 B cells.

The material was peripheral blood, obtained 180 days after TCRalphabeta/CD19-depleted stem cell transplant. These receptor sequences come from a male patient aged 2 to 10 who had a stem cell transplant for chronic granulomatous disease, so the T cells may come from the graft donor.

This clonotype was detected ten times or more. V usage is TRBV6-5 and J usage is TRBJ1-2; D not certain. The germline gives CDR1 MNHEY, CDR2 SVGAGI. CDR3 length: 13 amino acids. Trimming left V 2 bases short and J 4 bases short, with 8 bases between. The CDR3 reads CASSYSDIYGYTF. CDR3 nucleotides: TGTGCCAGCAGTTACAGTGATATCTATGGCTACACCTTC.

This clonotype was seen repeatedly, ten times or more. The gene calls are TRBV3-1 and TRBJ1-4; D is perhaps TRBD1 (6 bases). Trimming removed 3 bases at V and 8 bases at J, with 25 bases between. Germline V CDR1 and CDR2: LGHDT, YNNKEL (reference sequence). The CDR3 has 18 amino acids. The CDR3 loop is CASSHVSIGAGAKEKLFF. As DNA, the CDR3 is TGTGCCAGCAGCCACGTATCGATCGGCGCGGGGGCGAAGGAAAAACTGTTTTTT.

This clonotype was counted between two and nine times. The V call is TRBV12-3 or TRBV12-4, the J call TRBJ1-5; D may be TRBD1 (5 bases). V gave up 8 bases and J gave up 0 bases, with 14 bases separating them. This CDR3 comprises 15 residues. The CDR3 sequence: CASGKGLYSNQPQHF. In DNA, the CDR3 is TGTGCCAGCGGGAAGGGACTTTATAGCAATCAGCCCCAGCATTTT.

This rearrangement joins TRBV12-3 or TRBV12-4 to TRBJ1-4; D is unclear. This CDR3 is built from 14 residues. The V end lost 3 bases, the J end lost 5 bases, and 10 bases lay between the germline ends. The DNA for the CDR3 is TGTGCCAGCAGTTTTAACGGGCGCAATGAAAAACTGTTTTTT. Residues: CASSFNGRNEKLFF.

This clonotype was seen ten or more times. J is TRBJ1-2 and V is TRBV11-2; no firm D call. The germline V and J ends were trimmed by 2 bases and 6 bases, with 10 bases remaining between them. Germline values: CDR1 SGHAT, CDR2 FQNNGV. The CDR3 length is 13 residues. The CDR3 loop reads CASSLSILDGYTF. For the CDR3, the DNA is TGTGCCAGCAGCTTATCTATCCTGGATGGCTACACCTTC. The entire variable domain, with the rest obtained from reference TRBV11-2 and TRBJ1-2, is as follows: EAGVAQSPRYKIIEKRQSVAFWCNPISGHATLYWYQQILGQGPKLLIQFQNNGVVDDSQLPKDRFSAERLKGVDSTLKIQPAKLEDSAVYLCASSLSILDGYTFGSGTRLTVV.

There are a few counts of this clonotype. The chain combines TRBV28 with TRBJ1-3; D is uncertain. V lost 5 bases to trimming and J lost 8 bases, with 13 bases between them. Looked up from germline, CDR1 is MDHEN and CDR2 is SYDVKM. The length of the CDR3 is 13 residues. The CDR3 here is CASSPQRLDTIYF. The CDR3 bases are TGTGCCAGCAGTCCCCAACGTTTGGACACCATATATTTT.

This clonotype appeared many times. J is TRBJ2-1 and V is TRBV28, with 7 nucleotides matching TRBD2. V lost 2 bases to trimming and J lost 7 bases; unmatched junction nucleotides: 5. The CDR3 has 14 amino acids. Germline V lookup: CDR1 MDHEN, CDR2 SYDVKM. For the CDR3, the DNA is TGTGCCAGCAGTTTAGGGGGGGAGGGAAATGAGCAGTTCTTC. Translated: CASSLGGEGNEQFF.

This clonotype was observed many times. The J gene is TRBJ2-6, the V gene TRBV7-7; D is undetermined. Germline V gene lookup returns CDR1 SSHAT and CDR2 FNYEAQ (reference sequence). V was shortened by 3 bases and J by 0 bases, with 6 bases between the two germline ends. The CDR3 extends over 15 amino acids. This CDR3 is CASSFSVSGANVLTF. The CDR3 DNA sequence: TGTGCCAGCAGCTTCTCGGTCTCTGGGGCCAACGTCCTGACTTTC.

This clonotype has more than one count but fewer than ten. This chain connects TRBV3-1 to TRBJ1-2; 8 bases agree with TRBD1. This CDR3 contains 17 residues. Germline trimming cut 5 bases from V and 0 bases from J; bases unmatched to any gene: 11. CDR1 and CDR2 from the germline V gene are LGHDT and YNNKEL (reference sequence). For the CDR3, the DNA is TGTGCCAGCAGCATACGGGACAGGTCTTCTCCTAACTATGGCTACACCTTC. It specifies CASSIRDRSSPNYGYTF.

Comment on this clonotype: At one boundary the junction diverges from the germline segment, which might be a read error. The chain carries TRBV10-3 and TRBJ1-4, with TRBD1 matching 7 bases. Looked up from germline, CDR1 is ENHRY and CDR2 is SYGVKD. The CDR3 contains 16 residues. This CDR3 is CAISGDSPATNERLFF. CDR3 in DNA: TGTGCTATCAGTGGGGACAGCCCAGCAACTAATGAAAGACTGTTTTTT.

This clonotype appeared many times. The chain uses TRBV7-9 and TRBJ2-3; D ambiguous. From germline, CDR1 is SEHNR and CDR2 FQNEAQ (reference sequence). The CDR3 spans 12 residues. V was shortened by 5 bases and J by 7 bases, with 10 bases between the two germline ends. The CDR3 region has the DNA TGTGCCAGCAGCCACACGGATCATACGCAGTATTTT. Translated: CASSHTDHTQYF.

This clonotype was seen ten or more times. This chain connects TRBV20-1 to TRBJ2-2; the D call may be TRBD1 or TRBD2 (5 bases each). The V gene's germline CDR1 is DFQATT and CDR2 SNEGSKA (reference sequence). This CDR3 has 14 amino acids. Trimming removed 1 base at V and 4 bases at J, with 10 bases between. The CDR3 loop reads CSARAGRLTGELFF. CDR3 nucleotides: TGCAGTGCTAGAGCGGGGCGTCTCACCGGGGAGCTGTTTTTT.

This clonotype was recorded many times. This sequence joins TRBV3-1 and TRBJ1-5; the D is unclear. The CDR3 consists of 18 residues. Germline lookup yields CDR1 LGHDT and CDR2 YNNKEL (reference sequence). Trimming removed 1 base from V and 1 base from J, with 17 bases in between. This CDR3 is CASSQALVGQESNQPQHF. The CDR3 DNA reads TGTGCCAGCAGCCAAGCTCTCGTAGGGCAGGAGAGCAATCAGCCCCAGCATTTT.

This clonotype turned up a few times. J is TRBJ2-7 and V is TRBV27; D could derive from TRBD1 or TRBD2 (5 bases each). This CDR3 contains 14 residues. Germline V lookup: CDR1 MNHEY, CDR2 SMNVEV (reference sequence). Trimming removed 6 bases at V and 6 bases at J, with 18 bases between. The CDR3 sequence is CASRIGRDLSEQYF. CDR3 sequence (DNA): TGTGCCAGCAGGATCGGCCGGGACCTCTCCGAGCAGTACTTC.

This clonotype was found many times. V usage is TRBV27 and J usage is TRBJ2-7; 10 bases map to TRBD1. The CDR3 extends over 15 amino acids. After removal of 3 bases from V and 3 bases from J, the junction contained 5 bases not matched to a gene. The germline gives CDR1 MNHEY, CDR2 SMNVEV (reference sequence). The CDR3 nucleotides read TGTGCCAGCAGTTTCCCGGGACAGGGGTACTACGAGCAGTACTTC. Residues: CASSFPGQGYYEQYF.

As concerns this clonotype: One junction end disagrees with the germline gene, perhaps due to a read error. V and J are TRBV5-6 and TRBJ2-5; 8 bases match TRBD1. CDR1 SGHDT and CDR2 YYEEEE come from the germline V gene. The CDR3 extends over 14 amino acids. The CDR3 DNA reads TGTGCCATCAGCCCCGGGGACAGGAGAGAGACCCAGTACTTC. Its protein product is CAISPGDRRETQYF.